One and the same sample provided the 32 T cell receptor beta chains below, sequenced in a study of T cells after yellow fever vaccination. TCRdb reprocessed the 5' RACE reads with MiXCR, giving one entry per CDR3 protein. The sample holds roughly 300,000 distinct CDR3 sequences, about 6.9% seen once. The specimen was PBMCs, collected more than 40 days after the first yellow fever vaccination. The source of these receptors is a man aged 18 to 35 who received the YFV17D yellow fever vaccine.

This clonotype appeared a few times. This chain joins TRBV28 and TRBJ1-3; D unclear. Germline V CDR1 and CDR2: MDHEN, SYDVKM. CDR3 length: 15 residues. The V and J ends lost 6 bases and 0 bases respectively, with 12 bases between them. CDR3 region: CASRRRTHSGNTIYF. CDR3 DNA: TGTGCCAGCAGACGACGGACCCACTCTGGAAACACCATATATTTT.

This clonotype has only a few counts. The V call is TRBV6-5, the J call TRBJ2-1; D remains ambiguous. Per germline, CDR1 MNHEY and CDR2 SVGAGI. V lost 0 bases, J lost 9 bases, and 9 bases lay in between. The CDR3 has 13 residues. CDR3 DNA: TGTGCCAGCAGTTACTCGGTGGGTGGTGAGCAGTTCTTC. It is translated as CASSYSVGGEQFF.

Only a few counts were recorded for this clonotype. The CDR3 region has the DNA TGCGCCAGCAGCCAAGACCGTTGGGTAGGAGTGTATGCTTTCTTT. Protein sequence: CASSQDRWVGVYAFF. The chain carries TRBV4-3 and TRBJ1-1; no clear D gene. CDR3 size: 15 residues. Trimming took off 0 bases at V and 11 bases at J, with 19 bases between the two ends. CDR1 and CDR2 from the germline V gene are LGHNA and YSLEER.

The rearrangement uses TRBV9 and TRBJ2-1; D not certain. V was pared by 0 bases and J by 8 bases, with 9 bases between. The germline V gene encodes CDR1 SGDLS and CDR2 YYNGEE. This CDR3 contains 13 residues. The CDR3 loop reads CASSVASAYEQFF. The CDR3 bases are TGTGCCAGCAGCGTAGCCTCTGCCTATGAGCAGTTCTTC.

This clonotype was observed many times. The rearrangement links TRBV6-4 to TRBJ2-2, with 8 bases aligning to TRBD2. After removal of 2 bases from V and 4 bases from J, the junction contained 0 bases not matched to a gene. The CDR3 has 14 amino acids. The germline V gene has CDR1 MRHNA and CDR2 SNTAGT. CDR3 DNA: TGTGCCAGCAGTGACGGGACTAGCACCGGGGAGCTGTTTTTT. Its protein is CASSDGTSTGELFF.

This clonotype was detected a few times. The V call is TRBV18, the J call TRBJ1-6; possible D gene TRBD1, 5 bases. Germline V gives CDR1 KGHSH, CDR2 LQKENI. CDR3 length equals 14 residues. Trimming shortened V by 4 bases and J by 8 bases, and 12 bases separated the two germline ends. The CDR3 DNA reads TGTGCCAGCTCACTCGCCGGGGGTGATTCACCCCTCCACTTT. It is translated as CASSLAGGDSPLHF.

This clonotype has at least ten counts. The gene calls are TRBV28 and TRBJ2-5; D remains ambiguous. Trimming cost V 3 bases and J 7 bases, with 12 bases left between them. The CDR3 covers 13 residues. Per the germline V gene, CDR1 is MDHEN and CDR2 is SYDVKM. Written as DNA, the CDR3 is TGTGCCAGCAGTTTGGTGCAGGACGGGACCCAGTACTTC. Encoded protein: CASSLVQDGTQYF.

This rearrangement joins TRBV20-1 to TRBJ1-5; no reliable D call. This CDR3 comprises 12 residues. Looked up from germline, CDR1 is DFQATT and CDR2 is SNEGSKA (reference sequence). V gave up 1 base and J gave up 6 bases, with 7 bases separating them. CDR3 in amino acids: CSARGGFQPQHF. The CDR3 DNA sequence: TGCAGTGCTAGAGGGGGTTTTCAGCCCCAGCATTTT.

This clonotype was seen only a few times. The V call is TRBV3-1, the J call TRBJ2-4; 8 bases align to TRBD1. The V and J ends lost 3 bases and 6 bases, in that order; junction bases with no gene match: 4. Per germline, CDR1 LGHDT and CDR2 YNNKEL (reference sequence). This CDR3 is built from 14 residues. DNA for the CDR3: TGTGCCAGCAGCCACACCGACAGGGGAAACATTCAGTACTTC. It translates to CASSHTDRGNIQYF.

The sample holds many counts of this clonotype. The chain couples TRBV4-3 to TRBJ2-2; the D gene is possibly TRBD2 (5 bases). Between the trimmed V and J ends, which lost 0 bases and 7 bases, there was a span of 9 bases. The CDR3 sequence is 14 residues long. Looked up from germline, CDR1 is LGHNA and CDR2 is YSLEER. CDR3 loop: CASSQDPAGGELFF. CDR3 nucleotides: TGCGCCAGCAGCCAAGACCCCGCGGGCGGGGAGCTGTTTTTT.

In its sample, this clonotype was seen many times. The V call is TRBV6-1, the J call TRBJ1-5; D not resolved. The CDR3 length is 15 residues. Germline loops: CDR1 MNHNS, CDR2 SASEGT. Trimming stripped 5 bases from V and 0 bases from J, with 11 bases between. Here the CDR3 reads CASSPLPNSNQPQHF. Written as DNA, the CDR3 is TGTGCCAGCAGTCCATTACCAAATAGCAATCAGCCCCAGCATTTT.

This clonotype was seen only a few times. The chain is built from TRBV7-2 and TRBJ2-5; a weak D match, TRBD2 (5 bases). Germline V CDR1 and CDR2: SGHTA, FQGNSA. V dropped 3 bases and J dropped 4 bases, with 12 bases sitting between them. This CDR3 comprises 14 residues. CDR3 in DNA: TGTGCCAGCAGCTTTGCGGTCGGAGGAGAGACCCAGTACTTC. This gives the protein CASSFAVGGETQYF.

This rearrangement joins TRBV9 to TRBJ2-7; possible D gene TRBD2, 5 bases. The CDR3 sequence is 14 residues long. V lost 4 bases, J lost 2 bases, and 13 bases lay in between. The germline CDR1 and CDR2 sequences are SGDLS and YYNGEE. The CDR3 sequence: CASSRGRAAYEQYF. CDR3 nucleotide sequence: TGTGCCAGCAGCCGAGGGCGGGCCGCCTACGAGCAGTACTTC.

This clonotype was observed a few times. V usage is TRBV20-1 and J usage is TRBJ1-6; tentatively, D is TRBD1 (5 bases). The germline CDR1 and CDR2 sequences are DFQATT and SNEGSKA (reference sequence). This CDR3 spans 13 amino acids. The V end lost 7 bases, the J end lost 8 bases, and 15 bases lay between the germline ends. As DNA, the CDR3 is TGCAGTGTTAACAGGTTGAGGGATTCACCCCTCCACTTT. This translates into CSVNRLRDSPLHF.

This clonotype was counted at least ten times. This chain links TRBV5-1 with TRBJ2-3; D uncertain. V was pared by 3 bases and J by 4 bases, with 15 bases between. In germline, CDR1 is SGHRS, CDR2 YFSETQ. CDR3 size: 15 residues. The DNA for the CDR3 is TGCGCCAGCAGCTCTAGGAATTTAGGCCCAGATACGCAGTATTTT. Protein product: CASSSRNLGPDTQYF.

This chain links TRBV20-1 with TRBJ2-2; no reliable D call. Germline CDR1 is DFQATT and CDR2 is SNEGSKA (reference sequence). The CDR3 spans 12 residues. The V end was cut by 5 bases, the J end by 1 base, with 5 bases between. The DNA of the CDR3 is TGCAGTGCTGGCAGGAACACCGGGGAGCTGTTTTTT. This codes for CSAGRNTGELFF.

This clonotype has more than one count but fewer than ten. V is TRBV5-1 and J is TRBJ1-1; D is undetermined. This CDR3 spans 15 amino acids. Trimming removed 0 bases from V and 0 bases from J, with 9 bases in between. The germline V gene encodes CDR1 SGHRS and CDR2 YFSETQ. The CDR3 DNA follows: TGCGCCAGCAGCTTGGACGGCATCATGAACACTGAAGCTTTCTTT. This codes for CASSLDGIMNTEAFF.

This clonotype was counted only a few times. The chain carries TRBV28 and TRBJ2-7, with 7 bases that match TRBD1. The V gene's germline CDR1 is MDHEN and CDR2 SYDVKM. The CDR3 is 12 residues long. After removal of 6 bases from V and 4 bases from J, the junction contained 3 bases not matched to a gene. CDR3 protein: CASSQTGYEQYV. CDR3 coding DNA: TGTGCCAGCAGCCAGACAGGGTACGAGCAGTACGTC.

This clonotype has a handful of counts. V usage is TRBV7-2 and J usage is TRBJ1-1; tentative D call: TRBD1 (5 bases). The germline gives CDR1 SGHTA, CDR2 FQGNSA. The V gene lost 1 base and the J gene lost 4 bases, with 13 bases spanning the gap. The CDR3 length is 15 residues. The CDR3 sequence is CASSLEDTAFTEAFF. DNA for the CDR3: TGTGCCAGCAGCTTAGAGGACACAGCTTTCACTGAAGCTTTCTTT.

This chain links TRBV18 with TRBJ1-5; D might be TRBD1 (5 bases). The CDR3 loop spans 13 amino acids. Trimming removed 3 bases at V and 4 bases at J, with 7 bases between. CDR1 is KGHSH, CDR2 LQKENI, per germline. CDR3 DNA sequence: TGTGCCAGCTCACCTGACAGAAATCAGCCCCAGCATTTT. Its translation is CASSPDRNQPQHF.

The V and J genes are TRBV7-6 and TRBJ2-2, with D perhaps matching TRBD2 (6 bases). The CDR3 extends over 17 amino acids. Trimming shortened V by 6 bases and J by 5 bases, and 22 bases separated the two germline ends. The germline V gene encodes CDR1 SGHVS and CDR2 FNYEAQ. Here the CDR3 DNA reads TGTGCCAGCAGACAATGGGACCGGGAGCGAAGTACCGGGGAGCTGTTTTTT. Amino acids: CASRQWDRERSTGELFF.

This clonotype was observed at least ten times. The DNA of the CDR3 is TGCGCCAGCGGGAAGGGGCCGCGAGAGACCCAGTACTTC. This encodes CASGKGPRETQYF. The J gene is TRBJ2-5, the V gene TRBV5-1; D is perhaps TRBD1 (5 bases). V was trimmed by 7 bases and J by 4 bases, leaving 14 bases between them. Per germline, CDR1 SGHRS and CDR2 YFSETQ. This CDR3 has 13 residues.

The genes are TRBV20-1 and TRBJ2-3; D is uncertain. V dropped 6 bases and J dropped 3 bases, with 13 bases sitting between them. Germline loops: CDR1 DFQATT, CDR2 SNEGSKA (reference sequence). This CDR3 region has 13 residues. Here the CDR3 reads CSARGLRTDTQYF. CDR3 nucleotide sequence: TGCAGTGCCCGCGGTCTCCGGACAGATACGCAGTATTTT.

This clonotype appeared a few times. This chain links TRBV12-3 or TRBV12-4 with TRBJ2-5, with a possible D match to TRBD1 (6 bases). Trimming removed 2 bases from V and 5 bases from J, with 15 bases in between. The CDR3 runs to 15 residues. CDR3 in amino acids: CASSLIEGVGETQYF. The CDR3 nucleotides are TGTGCCAGCAGTTTAATCGAGGGGGTAGGGGAGACCCAGTACTTC.

Ten or more counts support this clonotype. The J gene is TRBJ1-1, the V gene TRBV7-3, with a weak D call TRBD1 (5 bases). Trimming took off 5 bases at V and 4 bases at J, with 11 bases between the two ends. CDR1 and CDR2 (germline): SGHTA, FQGTGA. The CDR3 is 13 residues long. Here the CDR3 DNA reads TGTGCCAGCAGCGCCGGGGCTTCCACTGAAGCTTTCTTT. Amino acids: CASSAGASTEAFF.

CDR3 in amino acids: CASSTSWASSGNTIYF. The CDR3 bases are TGTGCCAGCAGCACATCCTGGGCGAGCTCTGGAAACACCATATATTTT. This rearrangement joins TRBV7-8 to TRBJ1-3, with D uncertain. Trimming pared 5 bases from V and 0 bases from J, leaving 14 bases between. This CDR3 contains 16 residues. From germline, CDR1 is SGHVS and CDR2 FQNEAQ.

This chain links TRBV12-3 or TRBV12-4 with TRBJ1-3, with D tentatively TRBD1 (5 bases). V lost 3 bases, J lost 5 bases, and 20 bases lay in between. The CDR3 runs to 17 residues. This CDR3 is CASSLAPGGGIRNTIYF. The CDR3 DNA sequence: TGTGCCAGCAGTTTGGCCCCGGGGGGGGGAATTCGAAACACCATATATTTT.

The V gene is TRBV6-1, the J gene TRBJ1-6, with unresolved D. Trimming shortened V by 6 bases and J by 8 bases, and 26 bases separated the two germline ends. The CDR3 spans 18 residues. The V gene's germline CDR1 is MNHNS and CDR2 SASEGT. CDR3 loop: CASSRRRALGLRHSPLHF. As DNA, the CDR3 is TGTGCCAGCAGCCGACGTAGGGCTCTAGGTCTTCGTCATTCACCCCTCCACTTT.

The gene calls are TRBV18 and TRBJ2-5, with D unresolved. Looked up from germline, CDR1 is KGHSH and CDR2 is LQKENI. Deletions cut 6 bases from V and 2 bases from J, with 13 bases between. The CDR3 runs to 14 residues. The CDR3 here is CASSPPMAQETQYF. CDR3 bases: TGTGCCAGCTCGCCCCCTATGGCACAAGAGACCCAGTACTTC.

This clonotype showed up just a few times. CDR3 nucleotides: TGCAGTGCTAGGTGGGGGGACGAGCAGTACTTC. It is translated as CSARWGDEQYF. The chain links TRBV20-1 to TRBJ2-7; D possibly corresponds to TRBD2 (6 bases). The CDR3 runs to 11 residues. Germline CDR1 and CDR2: DFQATT and SNEGSKA (reference sequence). V shed 3 bases and J shed 5 bases, with 8 bases lying between them.

In this sample, this clonotype turned up a few times. The rearrangement uses TRBV7-2 and TRBJ2-2; 10 bases fit TRBD1. V shed 10 bases and J 3 bases; nucleotides not matched to a gene: 5. The CDR3 consists of 14 residues. Per germline, CDR1 SGHTA and CDR2 FQGNSA. CDR3 protein: CATTDRGYTGELFF. DNA of the CDR3: TGTGCCACCACGGACAGGGGGTACACCGGGGAGCTGTTTTTT.

The J gene is TRBJ2-7, the V gene TRBV7-6, with D perhaps matching TRBD1 (5 bases). The germline gives CDR1 SGHVS, CDR2 FNYEAQ. This CDR3 is 15 amino acids long. V shed 1 base and J shed 2 bases, with 12 bases lying between them. The CDR3, as DNA: TGTGCCAGCAGCTTAGGCGCAGGGTTCCCCTACGAGCAGTACGTC. The encoded protein is CASSLGAGFPYEQYV.